The entry below describes one TCR beta chain. The method was immunoSEQ multiplex PCR; TCRdb's version includes in-frame clones alone and lacks a portion of them. In the table there are over 70,000 clones, approximately 85% of which are singletons. The CDR3 runs 16 residues. V was shortened by 1 base and J by 1 base, with 12 bases between the two germline ends. Germline CDR1 LGHNA, CDR2 YNFKEQ. Enrolment of Seattle patients took place during active infection, and they were followed longitudinally. The source of the sample is a study of blood T cell repertoires in COVID-19. The TCR originated in a man aged 55 to 70 with COVID-19, enrolled during active disease. The source material was peripheral blood. V gene TRBV4-2 combines with J gene TRBJ2-3; TRBD1 is a possible D gene (6 bases). CDR3 DNA: TGTGCCAGCAGCCAAGTCGACAGGCTTGGCACAGATACGCAGTATTTT. Residues: CASSQVDRLGTDTQYF.